The 11 T cell receptor beta chains below all came from one sample that was sequenced in a study of blood T cell repertoires in COVID-19. Produced via immunoSEQ multiplex PCR; TCRdb's table is partial and in-frame only. Here the sample spans about 200,000 clones, about nine tenths being singletons. The sequenced sample consisted of peripheral blood. The receptors were gathered from a man between 18 and 29 years old with active or convalescent COVID-19.

The chain links TRBV4-1 to TRBJ2-3; D may be TRBD2 (6 bases). Germline CDR1 is MGHRA and CDR2 is YSYEKL. The V and J ends lost 2 bases and 4 bases respectively, with 13 bases between them. The CDR3 covers 15 residues. In DNA form, the CDR3 reads TGCGCCAGCAGCCAAAGCGGAGGCGGGGCAGATACGCAGTATTTT. Its protein product is CASSQSGGGADTQYF.

V and J are TRBV6-5 and TRBJ2-2; 7 bases map to TRBD1. V gave up 4 bases and J gave up 1 base; unmatched junction bases: 6. CDR1 is MNHEY and CDR2 is SVGAGI in the germline V gene. The CDR3 extends over 16 amino acids. CDR3 coding DNA: TGTGCCAGCAGTTTCGCAGGGGGTCGGAACACCGGGGAGCTGTTTTTT. Protein product: CASSFAGGRNTGELFF.

This clone appeared a single time. The chain joins TRBV15 to TRBJ1-1; D is possibly TRBD1 (5 bases). Germline values: CDR1 LNHNV, CDR2 YYDKDF (reference sequence). The CDR3 has 14 amino acids. V lost 3 bases, J lost 1 base, and 9 bases lay in between. CDR3 DNA: TGTGCCACCAGCAGGACGACAGCGAACACTGAAGCTTTCTTT. Residues: CATSRTTANTEAFF.

The CDR3 DNA follows: TGTGCCAGCACCTTAACTAGCGGGAGGGCCTCCCTGTTCTTC. It codes for CASTLTSGRASLFF. This rearrangement joins TRBV21-1 to TRBJ2-1; the D call in the table, TRBD2, was not verified against the DNA. TRBV21-1 is listed as a pseudogene. The CDR3 covers 14 residues.

The gene calls are TRBV19 and TRBJ2-7; TRBD1 matches at 7 bases. CDR3 length equals 15 residues. Germline CDR1 is LNHDA and CDR2 is SQIVND (reference sequence). V lost 3 bases to trimming and J lost 0 bases; unmatched junction nucleotides: 5. In nucleotides, the CDR3 is TGTGCCAGTAGTATGGGACAGTCCTTCTCCTACGAGCAGTACTTC. It specifies CASSMGQSFSYEQYF.

The V and J genes are TRBV19 and TRBJ2-1; 11 positions match TRBD2. J was trimmed by 11 bases and V by 5 bases; bases with no gene match: 5. The CDR3 is 13 residues long. The V gene's germline CDR1 is LNHDA and CDR2 SQIVND (reference sequence). The CDR3 nucleotides are TGTGCCAGTAGTGAGGGACTAGCGGAGCAGCAGTTCTTC. This translates into CASSEGLAEQQFF.

The V gene is TRBV30, the J gene TRBJ1-1; 7 bases align to TRBD1. This CDR3 has 14 residues. After removal of 2 bases from V and 3 bases from J, the junction contained 6 bases not matched to a gene. Germline V CDR1 and CDR2: GTSNPN, SVGIG (reference sequence). The chain's CDR3 is CAWSSDRWYTEAFF. The CDR3, as DNA: TGTGCCTGGAGTTCGGACAGGTGGTACACTGAAGCTTTCTTT.

This rearrangement joins TRBV5-1 to TRBJ2-3; no clear D. The CDR3 is 16 residues long. The germline V and J ends were trimmed by 0 bases and 1 base, with 12 bases remaining between them. The germline gives CDR1 SGHRS, CDR2 YFSETQ. Here the CDR3 reads CASSLDLSVGTDTQYF. CDR3 coding DNA: TGCGCCAGCAGCTTGGATTTGTCAGTTGGCACAGATACGCAGTATTTT.

The genes are TRBV27 and TRBJ1-6; 10 bases map to TRBD1. The CDR3 runs 14 residues. V lost 4 bases and J lost 8; bases outside the gene matches: 2. Germline V lookup: CDR1 MNHEY, CDR2 SMNVEV (reference sequence). Here the CDR3 DNA reads TGTGCCAGCAGTTGGACAGGGGGGTATTCACCCCTCCACTTT. Encoded protein: CASSWTGGYSPLHF.

The chain employs TRBV7-3 and TRBJ2-2; no clear D gene. Deletions cut 5 bases from V and 4 bases from J, with 11 bases between. The CDR3 totals 14 residues. Per the germline V gene, CDR1 is SGHTA and CDR2 is FQGTGA. CDR3 region: CASSTSSGTGELFF. The CDR3 nucleotides are TGTGCCAGCAGCACCTCCAGTGGCACCGGGGAGCTGTTTTTT.

This chain uses TRBV18 with TRBJ2-5; D might be TRBD1 (5 bases). V lost 0 bases to trimming and J lost 2 bases, with 7 bases between them. Germline V gives CDR1 KGHSH, CDR2 LQKENI. CDR3 length: 14 amino acids. The CDR3: CASSPPYRQETQYF. The CDR3 DNA reads TGTGCCAGCTCACCACCGTACAGGCAAGAGACCCAGTACTTC.